Listed below are T cell receptor beta chains from one sample, sequenced in a study of T cells after yellow fever vaccination. TCRdb ran MiXCR on the 5' RACE reads and lists one entry per CDR3 protein. This sample has approximately 58,000 distinct CDR3 sequences; approximately 6% occur once, and the top ten carry around a third. The sequenced sample was PBMCs, either bulk or a sorted T-cell subset (CD4+, CD8+, memory, or dextramer-sorted; not recorded which), obtained on the day of the yellow fever booster vaccination. The receptors originated from a man aged 18 to 35 who received the YFV17D yellow fever vaccine. Each CDR3 is given with its conserved first and last residue. D genes are given only for firm matches. Clone size is not always given. Where it is, it says once, few, many or a class for expanded clones.

j_gene: TRBJ2-6
abundance: few
v_gene: TRBV7-9
d_gene: -
CDR3nt: TGTGCCAGCAGCGACCGTGGCGAAGGGCGGGGGGCCAACGTCCTGACTTTC
CDR3aa: CASSDRGEGRGANVLTF

j_gene: TRBJ2-1
abundance: few
v_gene: TRBV11-2
d_gene: -
CDR3nt: TGTGCCAGCAGCTCCCCCAGGGGACCTTCGAGCTCCTACAATGAGCAGTTCTTC
CDR3aa: CASSSPRGPSSSYNEQFF

j_gene: TRBJ2-2
abundance: many
v_gene: TRBV7-6
d_gene: TRBD1
CDR3nt: TGTGCCAGCACCCAGGGGACAGGGAGGACCGGGGAGCTGTTTTTT
CDR3aa: CASTQGTGRTGELFF

j_gene: TRBJ1-5
abundance: few
v_gene: TRBV2
d_gene: TRBD1
CDR3nt: TGTGCCAGCAGTGAGGGACAGGGTTATCAGCCCCAGCATTTT
CDR3aa: CASSEGQGYQPQHF

j_gene: TRBJ2-1
abundance: -
v_gene: TRBV20-1
d_gene: TRBD1
CDR3nt: TGCAGTGCTAGAGTTCCCCCCCGGGACAGAGAATCTAGCTCCTACAATGAGCAGTTCTTC
CDR3aa: CSARVPPRDRESSSYNEQFF

j_gene: TRBJ2-5
abundance: -
v_gene: TRBV12-3/TRBV12-4
d_gene: -
CDR3nt: TGTGCCAGCAGGGGGGGAACAGGGGAAGAGACCCAGTACTTC
CDR3aa: CASRGGTGEETQYF

j_gene: TRBJ2-1
abundance: few
v_gene: TRBV19
d_gene: -
CDR3nt: TGTGCCAGTAGTATTAGGTCGGGCAGGGCCTACTACAATGAGCAGTTCTTC
CDR3aa: CASSIRSGRAYYNEQFF

j_gene: TRBJ1-1
abundance: many
v_gene: TRBV29-1
d_gene: -
CDR3nt: TGCAGCGTTGAAGAAACAGGGAGCACTGAAGCTTTCTTT
CDR3aa: CSVEETGSTEAFF

j_gene: TRBJ2-7
abundance: many
v_gene: TRBV12-3/TRBV12-4
d_gene: -
CDR3nt: TGTGCCAGCAGTTTACGTTGGGTCTCCTACGAGCAGTACTTC
CDR3aa: CASSLRWVSYEQYF

j_gene: TRBJ2-3
abundance: many
v_gene: TRBV4-3
d_gene: TRBD2
CDR3nt: TGCGCCAGCAGCCAAGATCAGCTAGCGGGGGGACCATCCACAGATACGCAGTATTTT
CDR3aa: CASSQDQLAGGPSTDTQYF

j_gene: TRBJ2-1
abundance: few
v_gene: TRBV7-2
d_gene: TRBD2
CDR3nt: TGTGCCAGCAGCTTTTCTAGCGGGGGGACCGACAATGAGCAGTTCTTC
CDR3aa: CASSFSSGGTDNEQFF

j_gene: TRBJ1-5
abundance: many
v_gene: TRBV7-2
d_gene: -
CDR3nt: TGTCCCAGTTCCCCGGGCCCTCAGCCCCAGCATTTT
CDR3aa: CPSSPGPQPQHF

j_gene: TRBJ2-1
abundance: -
v_gene: TRBV29-1
d_gene: -
CDR3nt: TGCAGCGTTGAACAGGCGTCAGGGTTGAATGAGCAGTTCTTC
CDR3aa: CSVEQASGLNEQFF

j_gene: TRBJ1-1
abundance: few
v_gene: TRBV4-1
d_gene: -
CDR3nt: TGCGCCAGCAGCCAAGAGCCCGGGATGAACACTGAAGCTTTCTTT
CDR3aa: CASSQEPGMNTEAFF

j_gene: TRBJ2-3
abundance: -
v_gene: TRBV4-1
d_gene: TRBD2
CDR3nt: TGCGCCAGCAGCCAGACTAGCGGGGTTGGCTGGGAAGATACGCAGTATTTT
CDR3aa: CASSQTSGVGWEDTQYF